This T cell receptor (beta chain) was identified in a study of CD8+CD57+ T cells in acquired aplastic anemia (dated by TCRdb to between 2018 and 2020). In terms of the full investigation: On average, sorted CD4+ and CD8+ cells yielded 3.2 ug of extracted DNA, with a range of about 0.17 to 27.4 ug. CD8+CD57+ expansion was defined as a frequency above the mean frequency observed in healthy subjects.

Expansion of CD8+CD57+ cells had been shown by flow cytometry in the patients chosen for sequencing. Every patient had severe acquired aplastic anemia, diagnosed using the International Study of Aplastic Anemia and Agranulocytosis and Camitta criteria. At the time blood was sampled, none of the patients had received any therapy. The study deep-sequenced TCR repertoires of sorted CD4+ and CD8+ blood T cells from severe aplastic anemia patients and healthy subjects. Patients were enrolled in the USA under clinicaltrials.gov protocols 00001620, 01623167, 00001397, 00071045, 00081523 and 00961064. Ficoll-Paque density gradient centrifugation was used to isolate peripheral blood mononuclear cells. Before DNA extraction, CD4+ and CD8+ T cells were sorted with FACS or magnetic beads. Sequences SGHAT (CDR1) and FQDESV (CDR2) are obtained from the germline V gene (reference sequence). V is clipped by 1 base and J by 10 bases, and the sequence between their germline boundaries is 8 bases long. Spanning cysteine to phenylalanine, the CDR3 consists of 12 amino acids. The sequence is cut down to CDR3 DNA, 36 bases in frame from base 1.

Worth noting for this clonotype: Its target antigen remains unknown. Per-base qualities were not stored, and no clone one base away is much larger.

Genomic DNA served as template for TCR beta VDJ combination and CDR3 sequence profiling. An Illumina HiSeq 2000 was used for TCR repertoire sequencing. As for the authors' bioinformatics: TRBV/TRBJ rearrangement plots, CDR3 size and DJ length profiles, and Simpson's diversity index were used to assess repertoires. The immunodominant clone was defined as the most abundant DNA sequence in deep sequencing data. CDR3 amino acid sequences were screened for sharing across subjects and were compared with published repertoires and the VDJdb database. The public reads were reanalyzed by TCRdb: fastp trimming at Q25, MiXCR alignment, in-frame beta chains only. Each CDR3 protein appears once, grouped with its most common genes and DNA. The V and J calls follow TCRdb's processing rather than the paper's. Within this sample are about 200,000 distinct CDR3 sequences, with 65% of them counted one time only. Jointly, the top ten make up around 50% of the sample.

The paper's findings and limits, for the study overall: Between patients and healthy controls, no significant difference in CD8+ Simpson's diversity was found (P=0.060). About 28 CD8+ CDR3 sequences were found in both patients and controls but appeared to be highly expressed in patients and within the immunodominant clones of the patients.

The sample was sorted CD4+, CD8+, or CD8+CD57+ T cells (not recorded which) from PBMCs. The receptor was derived from a human donor with aplastic anemia. In this chain, TRBV11-1 is recombined with TRBJ2-1; no D gene can be assigned with confidence. The bases are TGTGCCAGCAGCTTAGTAGGGCGGGAGCAGTTCTTC. Its protein reads: CASSLVGREQFF.